This entry features one TCR beta chain sequence. Its antigen is unidentified. This table comes from immunoSEQ multiplex PCR, and its TCRdb copy is limited to in-frame clones, with some not included. The data contain about 31,000 clones, roughly 77% of them singletons. ViraFEST expansion of antigen-specific CD4+ T cells with viral peptide pools preceded sequencing. Having been cultured for about ten days, the cells underwent CD4+ T cell isolation. All participants had two doses of either the BNT162b2 or mRNA-1273 vaccine. Prior SARS-CoV-2 infection was absent in the vaccine recipients, as shown by negative nucleocapsid antibodies. Cultures used a few million PBMC per well, about 10 IU/ml IL-2 and around 10 ug/ml peptides. This sample is drawn from a study of vaccination effects on CD4 cells after COVID-19. Germline V gives CDR1 MGHRA, CDR2 YSYEKL. V was clipped by 0 bases and J by 3 bases; unmatched bases: 8. The CDR3 length is 18 residues.

This TCR was sampled from a human donor who received a COVID-19 vaccine. This sequence joins TRBV4-1 and TRBJ2-1; 10 nucleotides match TRBD1. Sequences were derived from CD4+ T cells from PBMCs cultured with HCoV-229E spike peptides, sampled after COVID-19 vaccination. In DNA, the CDR3 is TGCGCCAGCAGCCAAGATGCCTTGACAGGGGGCTTCTACAATGAGCAGTTCTTC. This translates into CASSQDALTGGFYNEQFF.